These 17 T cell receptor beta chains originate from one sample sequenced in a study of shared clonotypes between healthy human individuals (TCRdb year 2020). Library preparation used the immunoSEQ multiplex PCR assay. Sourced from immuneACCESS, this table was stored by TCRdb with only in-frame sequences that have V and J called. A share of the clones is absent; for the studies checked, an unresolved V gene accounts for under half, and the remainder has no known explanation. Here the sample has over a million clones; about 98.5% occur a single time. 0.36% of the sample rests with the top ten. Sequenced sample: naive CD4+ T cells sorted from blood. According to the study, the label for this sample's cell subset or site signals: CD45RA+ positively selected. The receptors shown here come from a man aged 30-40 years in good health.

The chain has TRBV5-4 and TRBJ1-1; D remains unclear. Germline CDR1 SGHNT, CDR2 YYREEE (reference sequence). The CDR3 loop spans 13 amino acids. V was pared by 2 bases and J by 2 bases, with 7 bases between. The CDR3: CASSFKPNTEAFF. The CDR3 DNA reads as TGTGCCAGCAGCTTCAAACCCAACACTGAAGCTTTCTTT.

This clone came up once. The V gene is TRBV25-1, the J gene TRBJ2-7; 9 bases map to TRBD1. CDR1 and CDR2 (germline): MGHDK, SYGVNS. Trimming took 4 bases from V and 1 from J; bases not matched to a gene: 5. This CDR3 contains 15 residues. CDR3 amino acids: CASSGPGQGSYEQYF. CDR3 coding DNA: TGTGCCAGCAGTGGGCCGGGACAGGGATCCTACGAGCAGTACTTC.

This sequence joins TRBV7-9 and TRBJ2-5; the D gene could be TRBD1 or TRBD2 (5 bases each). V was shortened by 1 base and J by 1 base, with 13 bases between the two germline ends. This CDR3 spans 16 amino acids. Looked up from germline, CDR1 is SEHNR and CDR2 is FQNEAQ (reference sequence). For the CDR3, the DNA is TGTGCCAGCAGCTTAGTGGGGATGGGGGTCCAAGAGACCCAGTACTTC. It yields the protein CASSLVGMGVQETQYF.

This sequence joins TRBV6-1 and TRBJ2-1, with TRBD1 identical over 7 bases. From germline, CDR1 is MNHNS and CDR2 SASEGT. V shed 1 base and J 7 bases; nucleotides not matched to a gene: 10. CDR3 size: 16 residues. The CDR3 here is CASSEGARGIGNEQFF. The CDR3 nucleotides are TGTGCCAGCAGTGAAGGCGCCAGGGGGATAGGTAATGAGCAGTTCTTC.

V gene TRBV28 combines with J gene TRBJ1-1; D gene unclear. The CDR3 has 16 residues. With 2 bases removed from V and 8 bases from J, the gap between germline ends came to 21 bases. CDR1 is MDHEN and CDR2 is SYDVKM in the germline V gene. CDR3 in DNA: TGTGCCAGCAGTTTAGGATTGAGACCCATTTTGCCCGAAGCTTTCTTT. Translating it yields CASSLGLRPILPEAFF.

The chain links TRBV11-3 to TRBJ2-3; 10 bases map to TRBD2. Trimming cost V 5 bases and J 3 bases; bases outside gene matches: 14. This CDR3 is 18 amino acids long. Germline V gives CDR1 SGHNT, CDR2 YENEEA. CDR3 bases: TGTGCCAGCAGCCGGGGACTAGCGCGAACGGGAGGAACAGATACGCAGTATTTT. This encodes CASSRGLARTGGTDTQYF.

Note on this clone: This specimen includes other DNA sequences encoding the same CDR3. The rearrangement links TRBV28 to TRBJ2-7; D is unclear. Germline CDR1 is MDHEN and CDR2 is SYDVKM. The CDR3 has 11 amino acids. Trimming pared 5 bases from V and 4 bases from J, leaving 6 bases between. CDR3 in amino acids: CASSDRYEQYF. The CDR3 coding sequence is TGTGCCAGCAGTGACCGTTACGAGCAGTACTTC.

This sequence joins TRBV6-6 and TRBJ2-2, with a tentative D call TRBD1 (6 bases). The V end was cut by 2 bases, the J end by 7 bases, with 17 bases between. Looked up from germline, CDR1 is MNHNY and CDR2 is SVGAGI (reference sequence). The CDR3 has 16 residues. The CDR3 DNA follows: TGTGCCAGCAGTTACCGCGTTTCTCAGGGGAACGGGGAGCTGTTTTTT. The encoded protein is CASSYRVSQGNGELFF.

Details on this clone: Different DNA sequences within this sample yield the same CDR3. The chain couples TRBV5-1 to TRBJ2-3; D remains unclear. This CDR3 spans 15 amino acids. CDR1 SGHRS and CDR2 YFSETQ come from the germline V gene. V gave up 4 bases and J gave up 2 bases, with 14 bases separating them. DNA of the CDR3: TGCGCCAGCAGCCCCCTTGCGGCCTCCACAGATACGCAGTATTTT. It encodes CASSPLAASTDTQYF.

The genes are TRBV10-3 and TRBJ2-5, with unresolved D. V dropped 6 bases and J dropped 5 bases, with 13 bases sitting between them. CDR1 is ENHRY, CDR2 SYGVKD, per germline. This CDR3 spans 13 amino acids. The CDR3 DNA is TGTGCCATCAGCCCGGTTCACCTGGAGACCCAGTACTTC. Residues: CAISPVHLETQYF.

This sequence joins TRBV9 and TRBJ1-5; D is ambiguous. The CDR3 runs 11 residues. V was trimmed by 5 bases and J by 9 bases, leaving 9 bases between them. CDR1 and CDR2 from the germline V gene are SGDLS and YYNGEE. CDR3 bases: TGTGCCAGCAGGAAAGGGCGGCCCCAGCATTTT. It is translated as CASRKGRPQHF. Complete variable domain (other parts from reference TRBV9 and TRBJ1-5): DSGVTQTPKHLITATGQRVTLRCSPRSGDLSVYWYQQSLDQGLQFLIQYYNGEERAKGNILERFSAQQFPDLHSELNLSSLELGDSALYFCASRKGRPQHFGDGTRLSIL.

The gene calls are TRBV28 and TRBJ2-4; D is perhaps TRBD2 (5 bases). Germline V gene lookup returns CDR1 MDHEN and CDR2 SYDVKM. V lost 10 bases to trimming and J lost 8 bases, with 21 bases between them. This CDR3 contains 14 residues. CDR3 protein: CAISEGLTRHIQYF. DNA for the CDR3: TGTGCCATCTCAGAGGGCCTAACACGACACATTCAGTACTTC.

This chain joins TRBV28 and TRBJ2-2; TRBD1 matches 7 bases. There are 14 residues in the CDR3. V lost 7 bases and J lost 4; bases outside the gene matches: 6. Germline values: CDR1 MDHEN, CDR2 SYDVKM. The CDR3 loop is CASTLGGGTGELFF. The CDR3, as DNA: TGTGCCAGCACCCTAGGGGGCGGCACCGGGGAGCTGTTTTTT.

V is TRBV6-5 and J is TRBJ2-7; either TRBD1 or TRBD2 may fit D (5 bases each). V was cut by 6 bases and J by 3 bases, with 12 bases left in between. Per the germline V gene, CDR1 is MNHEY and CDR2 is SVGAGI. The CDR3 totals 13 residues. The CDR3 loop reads CASRRDRNYEQYF. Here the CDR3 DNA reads TGTGCCAGCAGGAGGGACCGCAACTACGAGCAGTACTTC.

Here the CDR3 DNA reads TGCGCCAGCAGCCCCAGAAAGACGATCGGGTGGGCTGTAGAGACCCAGTACTTC. It encodes CASSPRKTIGWAVETQYF. The chain combines TRBV5-1 with TRBJ2-5; unclear D gene. Germline CDR1 reads SGHRS; CDR2 reads YFSETQ. The CDR3 length is 18 residues. Trimming removed 4 bases from V and 4 bases from J, with 26 bases in between.

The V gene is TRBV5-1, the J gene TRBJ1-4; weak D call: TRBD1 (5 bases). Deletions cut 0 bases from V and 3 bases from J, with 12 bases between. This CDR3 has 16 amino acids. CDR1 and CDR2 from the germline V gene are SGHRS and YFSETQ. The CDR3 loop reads CASSLAPGKANEKLFF. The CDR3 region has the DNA TGCGCCAGCAGCTTGGCCCCAGGGAAGGCTAATGAAAAACTGTTTTTT. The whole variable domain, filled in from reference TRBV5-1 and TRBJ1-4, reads KAGVTQTPRYLIKTRGQQVTLSCSPISGHRSVSWYQQTPGQGLQFLFEYFSETQRNKGNFPGRFSGRQFSNSRSEMNVSTLELGDSALYLCASSLAPGKANEKLFFGSGTQLSVL.

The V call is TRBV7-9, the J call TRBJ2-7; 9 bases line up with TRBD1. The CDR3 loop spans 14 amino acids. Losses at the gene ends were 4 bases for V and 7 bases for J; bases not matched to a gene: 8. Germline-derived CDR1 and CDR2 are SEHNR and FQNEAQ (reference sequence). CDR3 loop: CASSSGQGFVEQYF. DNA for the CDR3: TGTGCCAGCAGCTCGGGACAGGGTTTCGTAGAGCAGTACTTC.